The sequence of this TCR beta chain was determined in a study of T cell repertoires in cytomegalovirus infection. Study overall: Selected CMV epitopes included recently identified HLA-C-restricted ones as well as well-studied HLA-B-restricted ones. Study-level findings and limits: Cumulative frequency (of public TCR beta family members) identified carriers of CMV plus the relevant HLA. Predominance within the ex vivo response was attributable to HLA-C-restricted CMV-specific TCR beta clonotypes.

TCRdb passed the reads through MiXCR, listing each CDR3 protein once. This sample carries nearly 700,000 distinct CDR3 sequences, approximately 33% of them seen once, and the ten largest clones take 15% to 20%. The germline gives CDR1 MNHNS, CDR2 SASEGT. The CDR3 is 15 amino acids. The V gene lost 6 bases and the J gene lost 0 bases, with 14 bases spanning the gap. Remarks on this clonotype: Its target is not known.

J is TRBJ1-1 and V is TRBV6-1; TRBD1 might be the D (5 bases). The clonotype originates from a human donor in good health (CMV status not recorded). Some clones in this sample may be carry-over from other donors' samples. This specimen consisted of cultured PBMCs, obtained from culture after CMV antigen stimulation. CDR3 sequence: CASSRGVSMNTEAFF. Written as DNA, the CDR3 is TGTGCCAGCAGCCGGGGGGTGTCGATGAACACTGAAGCTTTCTTT.